This T cell receptor beta chain was documented in a study of cytomegalovirus exposure and HLA in healthy donors listed by TCRdb under 2017. Background for the entire study: An earlier analysis of several hundred of the donors reported more than 250 Gb of sequence data and roughly 100 million unique TCR beta sequences from 150 million to 200 million T cells. Roughly 300 gigabases of sequencing data and 70 million to 100 million unique TCR sequences made up an early release that covered nearly 650 HLA-typed donors. Of the approximately 400 genotyped donors, over 70% fell in the genetic ancestry cluster associated with self-reported Caucasian donors. The study aimed to test whether signatures of past pathogen exposure could be identified by cataloging public T cell receptors. The study profiled the T cell repertoires of more than 500 subjects by immunosequencing and related them to cytomegalovirus serostatus. In addition to the first cohort of roughly 670 subjects, a separate validation cohort of 120 different subjects was used. The study combined high-throughput TCR immunosequencing, statistical association of individual TCRs with disease status, and machine learning to predict cytomegalovirus infection status. In a later analysis, previously published TCR beta repertoires from several hundred donors were re-analyzed and high-resolution HLA genotyping was added so that TCR occurrence patterns could be studied. In the later analysis, no new phenotypic data were used to find candidate immune exposures; instead, reliance was placed on TCR beta sequences and their occurrence across donors. To decide whether each TCR beta V gene segment behaved as functional or pseudogenic, an earlier analysis of nearly 600 of the donors relied on high-throughput TCR beta sequencing. Donor age, sex, ethnicity and CMV serostatus were compiled alongside the repertoire data. A later genetic analysis used genome-wide SNP genotypes for about three fifths of the roughly 700 donors, treating that subset as a discovery cohort. Every discovery cohort repertoire had been produced on one sequencing platform. Class I and class II HLA loci were covered by the typing at four-digit resolution. The number of donors typed differed by locus, with about 629-630 for A, B, C, DRB1 and DQB1, more than 500 for DQA1, 606 for DPA1, and roughly 450 for DPB1. About five DR-DQ haplotypes were handled as single units for association and clustering because linkage in the cohort was strong. On average, about 200,000 unique TCR beta nucleotide sequences were sequenced per donor among about 400 genotyped donors of the cohort, with 15% to 20% of those sequences being non-productive. Results the study describes overall, beyond this receptor: Most TCR sequences were observed very rarely across donors, whereas some public TCRs were present in many individuals. In a later analysis, several top co-occurrence clusters were reported to appear linked to parvovirus B19, influenza, CMV and Epstein-Barr virus. A later analysis associated 15,000 to 20,000 TCR beta sequences with specific HLA alleles at a false discovery rate of 0.05. In an earlier analysis of some 550 of the donors, most TCR beta V segments were observed in productive rearrangements about 90% or about 30% of the time, broadly matching IMGT annotations. Cytomegalovirus status was reported to be diagnosed by the classifier with high specificity and sensitivity in both the original and validation cohorts. In the study, roughly 160 TCR beta chains were listed as associated with cytomegalovirus. Because HLA typing was missing for some donors at each locus, association tests included only the typed subset. The authors suggested that the approach could potentially be extended to other disease states and immunological phenotypes. Some IMGT-functional V segments, including TRBV6-2 and TRBV6-3, could not be told apart with the 87-base-pair reads, so those segments were excluded. Sequencing depth was assumed to be roughly uniform across donors in the presence/absence analyses, though that assumption may not hold. The only immune exposure information available for the cohort was CMV serostatus. Only TCR beta chains were sequenced in this cohort, and the absence of alpha or paired-chain data limited detectable features. The sequencing pipeline was judged likely to have produced a cluster of highly shared sequence variants as a technical artifact. In a later analysis, the rate of TCR association differed among HLA loci, with DRB1 alleles having the most associated TCRs and HLA-C alleles having the fewest. Correlated functional status among segregating V segments might reflect linkage disequilibrium, but an unknown experimental factor could not be ruled out. According to a later analysis, most CMV-associated TCR beta chains appeared to be HLA-restricted, and the HLA associations seemed to be driven largely by CMV exposure. Compared with the 666-donor mean, donors in an Asian-associated ancestry cluster had fewer N-insertions in productive TCRs, according to a later genetic analysis. An association between a missense DCLRE1C variant and V-gene and J-gene trimming of TCR beta chains was found in a later genetic analysis and replicated in an independent cohort. When HLA alleles, especially DR and DQ, strongly co-occurred, attributing TCR associations to individual alleles was difficult. In a later analysis, HLA-associated TCR beta chains were found to be more clonally expanded and to have lower generation probabilities than equally common non-associated chains. In vitro tests confirmed that three of the cytomegalovirus-associated TCR beta chains recognize cytomegalovirus antigens. A further reported finding was that TCR beta sequences accurately predicted the HLA-A and HLA-B alleles for most subjects in the first cohort. Because counts were too low, roughly 16 rarely observed V segments, including chromosome 9 orphons, were left out of the earlier analysis of a few hundred of the donors.

The library was produced with the immunoSEQ multiplex PCR assay. A mixture of 60 forward primers for TCR Vbeta segments and 13 reverse primers for TCR Jbeta segments was used in the multiplex PCR. The CDR3 region of rearranged TCR beta genes was amplified from genomic DNA with a multiplex PCR assay. The amplified TCR beta libraries were sequenced on the Illumina HiSeq System as 87-base-pair reads. The authors' pipeline ran thus. Across the 700 or so repertoires, a later analysis counted 75 million to 90 million unique TCR beta chains, 9 million to 14 million of which were shared by at least two donors. Raw reads were error-corrected and collapsed into unique sequences by a nearest-neighbor algorithm in which closely related sequences were merged to remove PCR and sequencing errors. Alignment of CDR3 sequences to IMGT reference sequences was used to assign V, D and J gene segments. Each retained sequence needed at least a six-nucleotide match to both a V gene segment and a J gene segment. A rearrangement was called productive if the CDR3 had no stop codons and remained in frame with V and J, and every other rearrangement was called non-productive. CDR3 was defined according to IMGT convention as the region running from the second conserved V-encoded cysteine to the conserved J-encoded phenylalanine. The earlier analysis of about 610 of the donors excluded sequences that lacked an unambiguous match to a single V gene segment. An earlier analysis of several hundred of the donors called V segments functional above 56.7% productive rearrangements and segregating when the between-donor standard deviation exceeded 5%. To diagnose cytomegalovirus status from the catalog of TCR beta chain sequences, a statistical classification framework was built. V and J gene assignment, in a later analysis, came from comparing TCR nucleotide sequences with IMGT/GENE-DB human TR gene sequences. The TCRdist pipeline was used in a later analysis to assign CDR3 sequences and most-parsimonious VDJ recombination scenarios. In a later analysis, each TCR beta chain was defined by its CDR3 amino acid sequence together with its V-gene family, and reads without a unique V-gene family were excluded. As a way to deal with suspected cross-contamination and a sequencing artifact, a later analysis dropped 500 to 700 nucleotide sequences that were highly shared and had low generation probability. In a later analysis, a clonal expansion index for each public chain was calculated from normalized within-repertoire ranks of inferred template counts. A later analysis computed generation probabilities with a VDJ recombination model fitted to out-of-frame rearrangements, and checked the results against IGoR. In a later analysis, hypergeometric tests were used to score TCR-TCR, TCR-HLA and TCR-CMV co-occurrence, with a repertoire-size bias correction applied to TCR pairs. A later analysis estimated false discovery rates by permuting HLA or CMV assignments 20 times. In a later analysis, co-occurring TCRs were grouped with DBSCAN, and TCRdist sequence similarity was added when clustering was performed within HLA-allele-positive subsets. Repertoires with fewer than 30,000 or more than 120,000 public chains, plus five repertoires with anomalous nucleotide sharing, were excluded from co-occurrence clustering. TCRdb stores this immuneACCESS table with in-frame sequences only. Part of the clones is absent; in the studies checked, under half of the shortfall reflects unresolved V genes, and no reason is known for the rest. V and J calls and clone size follow that table, whereas D and trimming were derived from the DNA. Present in this sample are 100,000 to 150,000 clones, 81% of which were seen just once. In total, the top ten clones hold approximately 4% of the sample.

Counted from cysteine to phenylalanine, this CDR3 has 16 amino acids. Of all the DNA, just the CDR3 is kept, 48 bases in frame from base 1. CDR1 and CDR2, looked up from the germline V gene, are SGHNT and YENEEA. The V end gives up 7 bases and the J end 2 bases, leaving 14 bases in the junction not matched to a gene. In total, roughly 670 healthy bone marrow donors made up the cohort. All cohort members were sampled while nominally healthy, although unrecorded immune exposures were likely present. The donor tested CMV seropositive and was one of the 289 seropositive cohort members. A peripheral blood sample was provided by each donor, and peripheral blood mononuclear cells were used for TCR beta sequencing. Genomic DNA was extracted from the blood cell samples with the Qiagen DNeasy Blood Extraction Kit. For this clone: The antigen it recognizes is unknown. Within one base of it there is no much larger clone, and no base qualities were kept.

Sequencing used PBMCs. The origin of this receptor is a man aged 18 to 29 in good health and CMV-seropositive. The chain was built from TRBV11-3 and TRBJ2-7, with 7 junctional bases fitting TRBD1. The CDR3 sequence is CASIKRGRRDTYEQYF. The sequence in DNA is TGTGCCAGCATCAAAAGGGGGCGAAGGGATACCTACGAGCAGTACTTC.